The 22 T cell receptor beta chains reported below all come from one sample, sequenced in a study of shared clonotypes between healthy human individuals. Repertoires were generated with immunoSEQ multiplex PCR, while TCRdb's copy carries only in-frame clones and drops some. The top ten hold 0.095% to 0.14% of the sample, which has 600,000 or so clones, approximately 95% seen once. The naive CD8 fraction comprised CD45RO-negative cells positively selected for CCR7 and excluded terminally differentiated effector memory CD45RA+ cells. The source material was naive CD8+ T cells sorted from blood. The receptor source for this set is a woman between 25 and 40 years old in good health.

This clone was observed a single time. The rearrangement uses TRBV6-1 and TRBJ1-2; 10 bases agree with TRBD1. The CDR3 sequence is 18 residues long. With V trimmed by 1 base and J by 2 bases, 10 bases remained unmatched. CDR1 is MNHNS and CDR2 is SASEGT in the germline V gene. The CDR3: CASSEVGTGAYMNYGYTF. For the CDR3, the DNA is TGTGCCAGCAGTGAAGTAGGGACAGGGGCATATATGAACTATGGCTACACCTTC.

The rearrangement links TRBV2 to TRBJ2-7; D possibly corresponds to TRBD2 (5 bases). V shed 10 bases and J shed 6 bases, with 19 bases lying between them. CDR1 is SNHLY, CDR2 FYNNEI, per germline. The CDR3 consists of 13 residues. The CDR3 reads CAKSGRTGSEQYF. The CDR3 DNA reads as TGTGCCAAGAGCGGAAGGACGGGAAGCGAGCAGTACTTC.

The V and J genes are TRBV2 and TRBJ2-1; 9 nucleotides match TRBD1. V dropped 0 bases and J dropped 4; count of bases not matched to a gene: 4. Germline CDR1 SNHLY, CDR2 FYNNEI. The length of the CDR3 is 16 residues. The chain's CDR3 is CASSEAQDRGYNEQFF. CDR3 nucleotide sequence: TGTGCCAGCAGTGAAGCCCAGGACAGGGGATACAATGAGCAGTTCTTC.

V usage is TRBV13 and J usage is TRBJ2-7; TRBD1 aligns across 9 bases. CDR1 and CDR2 (germline): PRHDT, FYEKMQ (reference sequence). The junction had 16 bases not matched to a gene; V was cut back by 5 bases and J by 5 bases. The CDR3 length is 17 residues. DNA of the CDR3: TGTGCCAGCAGCCGTGCGATGGGACAGGGTCGTCTCAACGAGCAGTACTTC. As protein: CASSRAMGQGRLNEQYF.

The V gene is TRBV19, the J gene TRBJ2-7; D not certain. Germline loops: CDR1 LNHDA, CDR2 SQIVND (reference sequence). CDR3 length: 15 residues. The ends were cut back, 7 bases at V and 0 bases at J, with 16 bases in the middle. The CDR3 protein is CASTPTGWNSYEQYF. CDR3 DNA sequence: TGTGCCAGTACCCCAACCGGGTGGAACTCCTACGAGCAGTACTTC.

This chain links TRBV23-1 with TRBJ1-1; D is unresolved. TRBV23-1 is assigned to the ORF class and has an uncertain function. CDR3 length: 17 amino acids. V shed 4 bases and J shed 3 bases, with 21 bases lying between them. The CDR3 loop reads CASSLRVRFFRDTEAFF. CDR3 nucleotide sequence: TGCGCCAGCAGTCTAAGGGTTCGGTTTTTTAGGGACACTGAAGCTTTCTTT.

This chain links TRBV27 with TRBJ2-7, with D possibly matching TRBD1 (6 bases). The CDR3 runs to 16 residues. The germline gives CDR1 MNHEY, CDR2 SMNVEV (reference sequence). Trimming stripped 2 bases from V and 3 bases from J, with 17 bases between. The CDR3 region is CASSLTRKTGYYEQYF. The CDR3 nucleotides are TGTGCCAGCAGTTTAACCAGGAAGACAGGATACTACGAGCAGTACTTC.

In the case of this clone: The sample carries other DNA sequences with the same CDR3. The CDR3 sequence is CASSPGLGTDTQYF. The CDR3 DNA reads TGTGCCAGCAGTCCGGGACTAGGCACAGATACGCAGTATTTT. This chain joins TRBV11-2 and TRBJ2-3; 8 nucleotides line up with TRBD2. Germline loops: CDR1 SGHAT, CDR2 FQNNGV. The V segment lost 6 bases and the J segment 1 base; nucleotides outside the gene matches: 3. The CDR3 is 14 residues long. Complete variable domain (other parts from reference TRBV11-2 and TRBJ2-3): EAGVAQSPRYKIIEKRQSVAFWCNPISGHATLYWYQQILGQGPKLLIQFQNNGVVDDSQLPKDRFSAERLKGVDSTLKIQPAKLEDSAVYLCASSPGLGTDTQYFGPGTRLTVL.

This sequence joins TRBV2 and TRBJ2-3; no firm D call. The CDR3 consists of 13 residues. V was cut by 8 bases and J by 2 bases, with 11 bases left in between. CDR1 and CDR2 from the germline V gene are SNHLY and FYNNEI. CDR3: CASHPSHTDTQYF. The CDR3 nucleotides read TGTGCCAGCCACCCCAGCCACACAGATACGCAGTATTTT.

To note about this clone: A much larger clonotype is one base distant, so this may be a read error. The chain combines TRBV7-6 with TRBJ1-1, with D perhaps matching TRBD1 (5 bases). The V and J ends lost 1 base and 6 bases respectively, with 6 bases between them. Germline CDR1 SGHVS, CDR2 FNYEAQ. This CDR3 comprises 12 residues. Here the CDR3 DNA reads TGTGCCAGCAGCTTAGGGGGCCCTGAAGCTTTCTTT. Protein: CASSLGGPEAFF.

The chain has TRBV27 and TRBJ2-7, with 8 positions matching TRBD1. Germline V gives CDR1 MNHEY, CDR2 SMNVEV (reference sequence). The CDR3 covers 14 residues. V shed 6 bases and J 6 bases; nucleotides not matched to a gene: 10. In DNA, the CDR3 is TGTGCCAGCAGACCAGGACAGGGCATCGGCGAGCAGTACTTC. Amino acid sequence: CASRPGQGIGEQYF.

V usage is TRBV5-4 and J usage is TRBJ2-7; D not certain. The V gene's germline CDR1 is SGHNT and CDR2 YYREEE (reference sequence). The CDR3 covers 14 residues. Between the trimmed V and J ends, which lost 2 bases and 0 bases, there was a span of 9 bases. CDR3 sequence: CASSFKGSSYEQYF. The CDR3 DNA follows: TGTGCCAGCAGCTTCAAGGGTAGCTCCTACGAGCAGTACTTC.

The V gene is TRBV19, the J gene TRBJ1-5, with D tentatively TRBD1 (6 bases). The germline CDR1 and CDR2 sequences are LNHDA and SQIVND (reference sequence). This CDR3 is 14 amino acids long. Deletions cut 3 bases from V and 9 bases from J, with 15 bases between. The CDR3 DNA follows: TGTGCCAGTAGTATCGGGACACCCGCTTGGCCCCAGCATTTT. It yields the protein CASSIGTPAWPQHF.

The V call is TRBV5-6, the J call TRBJ2-1, with 9 positions matching TRBD2. Germline trimming cut 6 bases from V and 6 bases from J; bases unmatched to any gene: 13. CDR1 and CDR2 from the germline V gene are SGHDT and YYEEEE. The CDR3 spans 16 residues. CDR3 sequence: CASTNLVREGRNEQFF. The CDR3 DNA follows: TGTGCCAGCACCAACTTGGTGCGGGAGGGCCGCAATGAGCAGTTCTTC. Combining the CDR3 with reference TRBV5-6 and TRBJ2-1 gives the whole variable domain DAGVTQSPTHLIKTRGQQVTLRCSPKSGHDTVSWYQQALGQGPQFIFQYYEEEERQRGNFPDRFSGHQFPNYSSELNVNALLLGDSALYLCASTNLVREGRNEQFFGPGTRLTVL.

The rearrangement uses TRBV5-5 and TRBJ2-1; D is undetermined. CDR3 length equals 13 residues. CDR1 is SGHKS and CDR2 is YYEKEE in the germline V gene (reference sequence). Deletions cut 5 bases from V and 8 bases from J, with 14 bases between. The CDR3 loop is CASSEVTQYEQFF. In DNA form, the CDR3 reads TGTGCCAGCAGTGAGGTGACGCAATATGAGCAGTTCTTC.

This clone was detected only once. The V and J genes are TRBV10-1 and TRBJ2-7; D not resolved. Trimming removed 0 bases from V and 1 base from J, with 7 bases in between. CDR3 length: 14 amino acids. Germline-derived CDR1 and CDR2 are WNHNN and SYGVQD (reference sequence). The CDR3 sequence: CASSESPGSYEQYF. The CDR3 DNA reads as TGCGCCAGCAGTGAGTCTCCGGGTTCCTACGAGCAGTACTTC.

V gene TRBV6-9 combines with J gene TRBJ1-5, with unresolved D. This CDR3 contains 13 residues. The V and J ends lost 1 base and 10 bases respectively, with 11 bases between them. Looked up from germline, CDR1 is MNHGY and CDR2 is SVAAGI. The CDR3 coding sequence is TGTGCCAGCAGTTATTTAGGGCCGGTCCCCCAGCATTTT. Protein sequence: CASSYLGPVPQHF.

The chain combines TRBV29-1 with TRBJ2-1; TRBD1 aligns across 12 bases. Trimming cost V 4 bases and J 8 bases; bases outside gene matches: 6. Germline V gene sequence: CDR1 SQVTM, CDR2 ANQGSEA. This CDR3 region has 14 residues. The CDR3 nucleotides read TGCAGCGTTGTTGGGGACAGGGGGCCCGATGAGCAGTTCTTC. Translation gives CSVVGDRGPDEQFF.

This clone was observed once. The rearrangement links TRBV7-9 to TRBJ1-4; D perhaps matches TRBD1 (6 bases). CDR3 length: 18 residues. Germline CDR1 and CDR2: SEHNR and FQNEAQ (reference sequence). Between the trimmed V and J ends, which lost 4 bases and 4 bases, there was a span of 22 bases. CDR3 loop: CASSSGTAQGGNNEKLFF. The CDR3 DNA reads TGTGCCAGCAGCTCAGGGACTGCTCAAGGGGGGAATAATGAAAAACTGTTTTTT.

This sequence joins TRBV5-1 and TRBJ2-7; D not resolved. Trimming pared 3 bases from V and 2 bases from J, leaving 3 bases between. CDR1 SGHRS and CDR2 YFSETQ come from the germline V gene. The CDR3 totals 11 residues. The CDR3 region has the DNA TGCGCCAGCAGCTCTGCCTACGAGCAGTACTTC. This translates into CASSSAYEQYF.

This sequence joins TRBV19 and TRBJ2-2; no reliable D call. The CDR3 covers 13 residues. V was cut by 6 bases and J by 7 bases, with 12 bases left in between. CDR1 LNHDA and CDR2 SQIVND come from the germline V gene (reference sequence). In nucleotides, the CDR3 is TGTGCCAGTAGCCAGTATTCGGGCGGGGAGCTGTTTTTT. Its translation: CASSQYSGGELFF.

V and J are TRBV28 and TRBJ2-2, with 11 nucleotides matching TRBD2. The ends lost 6 bases at V and 3 bases at J; junction bases unmatched: 6. The germline CDR1 and CDR2 sequences are MDHEN and SYDVKM. The CDR3 runs to 16 residues. The CDR3 is CASRLLAGVDTGELFF. CDR3 bases: TGTGCCAGCAGATTACTAGCGGGAGTGGACACCGGGGAGCTGTTTTTT.